The T cell receptor (beta chain) under discussion was sequenced for a study of T-cell reconstitution after alpha-beta-depleted transplantation in children. Study-wide results and limits: It was surviving recipient T cells and thymic progenitors that gave some patients high TCRbeta diversity at day 60. Roughly two months post-transplant, alpha-beta T cells reportedly originated from several hundred graft clones that had expanded. T-cell counts and diversity at one year post-transplant came mainly from newly produced T cells.

Unique molecular identifiers were incorporated into the prepared TCRbeta library. Using its own MiXCR run on the PCR reads, TCRdb lists one record per CDR3 protein. The table shows around 200,000 distinct CDR3 sequences, with about a sixth occurring only once. V lost 5 bases to trimming and J lost 3 bases, with 21 bases between them. CDR1 and CDR2 (germline): DFQATT, SNEGSKA (reference sequence). This CDR3 region has 16 residues. This clonotype appeared a single time. Its matching antigen is unknown. This TCR was recovered from a male patient between 2 and 15 years old who had a stem cell transplant for acute lymphoblastic leukemia, so the T cells may come from the graft donor. The sample here was PBMCs, mostly from graft donor cells, taken 360 days after TCRalphabeta/CD19-depleted stem cell transplant. The chain couples TRBV20-1 to TRBJ2-3; TRBD1 might be the D (5 bases). Here the CDR3 DNA reads TGCAGTGCTGTACCCGCGCTAGGGGTTGGGACAGATACGCAGTATTTT. Translating gives CSAVPALGVGTDTQYF.